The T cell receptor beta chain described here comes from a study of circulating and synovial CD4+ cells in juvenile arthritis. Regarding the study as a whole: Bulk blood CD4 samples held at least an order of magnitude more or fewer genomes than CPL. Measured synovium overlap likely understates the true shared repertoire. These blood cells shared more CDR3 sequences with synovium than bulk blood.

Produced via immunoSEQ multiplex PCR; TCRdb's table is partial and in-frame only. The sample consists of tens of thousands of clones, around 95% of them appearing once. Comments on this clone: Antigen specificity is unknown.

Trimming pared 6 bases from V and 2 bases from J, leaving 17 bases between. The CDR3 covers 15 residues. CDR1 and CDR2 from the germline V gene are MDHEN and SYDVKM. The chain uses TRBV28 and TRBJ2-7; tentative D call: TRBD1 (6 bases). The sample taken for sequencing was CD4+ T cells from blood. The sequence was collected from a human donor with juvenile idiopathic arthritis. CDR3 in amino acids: CASRRDTRHAYEQYF. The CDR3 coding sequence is TGTGCCAGCAGACGGGACACCCGGCATGCCTACGAGCAGTACTTC. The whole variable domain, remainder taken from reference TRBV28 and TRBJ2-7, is DVKVTQSSRYLVKRTGEKVFLECVQDMDHENMFWYRQDPGLGLRLIYFSYDVKMKEKGDIPEGYSVSREKKERFSLILESASTNQTSMYLCASRRDTRHAYEQYFGPGTRLTVT.